This record covers a single T cell receptor (beta chain). The antigen is undetermined. This sample was taken from a study of blood T cells in healthy people across ages. Study results and limitations: A roughly linear age-dependent decrease characterized TCR beta diversity per million T cells. Strong correlation existed between TCR beta diversity and naive T cell percentage. Relative to aged donors, long-lived donors carried more naive CD4+ cells and displayed higher diversity.

A second roughly 7 to 12 cycle PCR used barcoded and J-beta primers. Using its own MiXCR run on the 5' RACE reads, TCRdb lists one record per CDR3 protein. Of 730,000 or so distinct CDR3 sequences in the sample, more than 40% are singletons; the top ten hold more than 20%. Each donor supplied roughly 9.2 milliliters of peripheral blood. Trimming took off 1 base at V and 0 bases at J, with 19 bases between the two ends. This CDR3 has 19 amino acids. Germline CDR1 is SGHDN and CDR2 is FVKESK. This TCR derives from a woman aged 60-75 years in good health. The genes are TRBV14 and TRBJ2-1, with D perhaps being TRBD1 or TRBD2 (6 bases each). Sequencing input: blood. The CDR3 reads CASSQAVGGSRSSYNEQFF. The CDR3 region has the DNA TGTGCCAGCAGCCAAGCCGTGGGGGGCAGCCGAAGCTCCTACAATGAGCAGTTCTTC. Drawing the rest from reference TRBV14 and TRBJ2-1, the complete variable domain is EAGVTQFPSHSVIEKGQTVTLRCDPISGHDNLYWYRRVMGKEIKFLLHFVKESKQDESGMPNNRFLAERTGGTYSTLKVQPAELEDSGVYFCASSQAVGGSRSSYNEQFFGPGTRLTVL.